These 27 T cell receptor beta chains share one sample of origin, sequenced in a study of cytomegalovirus exposure and HLA in healthy donors. With 60 Vbeta and 13 Jbeta primers, the PCR was carried out. This table comes from immunoSEQ multiplex PCR, and its TCRdb copy is limited to in-frame clones, with some not included. The sample yields over 100,000 clones, of which the top ten take up approximately 1.6%. Sequenced material: PBMCs. These receptor sequences come from a woman between 35 and 50 years old in good health and CMV-seropositive.

The chain has TRBV25-1 and TRBJ1-5; D call uncertain. Germline V lookup: CDR1 MGHDK, CDR2 SYGVNS. Trimming removed 5 bases from V and 1 base from J, with 9 bases in between. This CDR3 spans 14 amino acids. CDR3 residues: CASSWSGSNQPQHF. CDR3 bases: TGTGCCAGCAGTTGGTCCGGGAGCAATCAGCCCCAGCATTTT.

This rearrangement joins TRBV5-5 to TRBJ2-1, with 12 bases aligning to TRBD2. This CDR3 has 16 residues. The V gene end was trimmed by 0 bases and the J gene end by 3 bases; junction bases not matched to a gene: 1. CDR1 SGHKS and CDR2 YYEKEE come from the germline V gene (reference sequence). CDR3 in amino acids: CASSLETSGGYNEQFF. DNA for the CDR3: TGTGCCAGCAGCTTGGAGACTAGCGGGGGCTACAATGAGCAGTTCTTC.

The chain joins TRBV11-2 to TRBJ2-2, with 10 bases that match TRBD1. The germline V gene has CDR1 SGHAT and CDR2 FQNNGV. CDR3 length: 18 amino acids. Trimming removed 1 base from V and 4 bases from J; junction bases left unmatched: 9. CDR3 amino acids: CASSLVAPGQGTTGELFF. As DNA, the CDR3 is TGTGCCAGCAGCTTAGTCGCCCCGGGACAGGGGACCACCGGGGAGCTGTTTTTT.

The J gene is TRBJ2-7, the V gene TRBV11-3; the match to TRBD1 covers 12 bases. This CDR3 is built from 14 residues. The germline gives CDR1 SGHNT, CDR2 YENEEA. J was trimmed by 6 bases and V by 5 bases; bases with no gene match: 5. Here the CDR3 reads CASSQGTGGSEQYF. In nucleotides, the CDR3 is TGTGCCAGCAGCCAAGGGACAGGGGGCTCCGAGCAGTACTTC.

The chain couples TRBV6-1 to TRBJ1-5; D call uncertain. Germline CDR1 MNHNS, CDR2 SASEGT. Trimming removed 2 bases at V and 9 bases at J, with 11 bases between. CDR3 length: 13 residues. The CDR3 reads CASSENKLWPQHF. CDR3 nucleotides: TGTGCCAGCAGTGAAAATAAATTGTGGCCCCAGCATTTT.

The chain joins TRBV6-7 to TRBJ2-7; 7 bases are a match to TRBD1. TRBV6-7 is identified as an open reading frame with a role that is uncertain. V shed 9 bases, J shed 3 bases, and the junction held 14 bases outside the gene matches. This CDR3 region has 15 residues. CDR3 sequence reads: CARVFWTGLNYEQYF. The CDR3, as DNA: TGTGCCAGGGTATTTTGGACAGGCCTCAACTACGAGCAGTACTTC.

V usage is TRBV19 and J usage is TRBJ2-2, with 16 positions matching TRBD2. With V trimmed by 6 bases and J by 4 bases, 11 bases remained unmatched. Germline V gene sequence: CDR1 LNHDA, CDR2 SQIVND (reference sequence). There are 19 residues in the CDR3. The CDR3 loop is CASRLPGLAGGPGTGELFF. Here the CDR3 DNA reads TGTGCCAGTAGGCTTCCGGGACTAGCGGGAGGGCCCGGCACCGGGGAGCTGTTTTTT.

V usage is TRBV19 and J usage is TRBJ1-5, with unresolved D. Germline V gene sequence: CDR1 LNHDA, CDR2 SQIVND (reference sequence). Trimming stripped 4 bases from V and 0 bases from J, with 16 bases between. The CDR3 has 17 amino acids. The CDR3 DNA reads as TGTGCCAGTAGTACCTCAGGCAGCCCCTATAGCAATCAGCCCCAGCATTTT. Its translation is CASSTSGSPYSNQPQHF.

The V and J genes are TRBV2 and TRBJ2-2; 11 positions agree with TRBD1. The trim removed 1 base at V and 7 bases at J, leaving 2 bases unmatched. Germline values: CDR1 SNHLY, CDR2 FYNNEI. The CDR3 is 15 amino acids. The CDR3 nucleotides read TGTGCCAGCAGTGAAGGGACAGGGGGCTACGGGGAGCTGTTTTTT. The encoded protein is CASSEGTGGYGELFF.

The chain couples TRBV28 to TRBJ2-1; 10 nucleotides agree with TRBD2. In germline, CDR1 is MDHEN, CDR2 SYDVKM. This CDR3 spans 15 amino acids. V was pared by 2 bases and J by 8 bases, with 6 bases of the junction left unmatched. CDR3 sequence: CASSLDPSGSYEQFF. DNA for the CDR3: TGTGCCAGCAGTTTAGACCCTAGCGGGAGTTATGAGCAGTTCTTC.

The chain joins TRBV6-5 to TRBJ1-1; D is undetermined. V was pared by 3 bases and J by 0 bases, with 2 bases between. Germline assignment: CDR1 MNHEY and CDR2 SVGAGI. CDR3 length equals 12 residues. This CDR3 reads CASSYMNTEAFF. In DNA form, the CDR3 reads TGTGCCAGCAGTTATATGAACACTGAAGCTTTCTTT.

This chain joins TRBV10-2 and TRBJ2-6; D ambiguous. Trimming left V 7 bases short and J 4 bases short, with 5 bases between. The CDR3 has 12 residues. Germline values: CDR1 WSHSY, CDR2 SAAADI. The CDR3 loop is CASISGANVLTF. The CDR3 bases are TGCGCCAGCATATCGGGGGCCAACGTCCTGACTTTC.

The gene calls are TRBV5-6 and TRBJ2-1, with a tentative D call TRBD2 (5 bases). CDR3 length equals 15 residues. Germline lookup yields CDR1 SGHDT and CDR2 YYEEEE. Deletions cut 0 bases from V and 7 bases from J, with 14 bases between. The CDR3 loop is CASSLVVALANEQFF. The CDR3 DNA is TGTGCCAGCAGCTTGGTTGTAGCGCTCGCGAATGAGCAGTTCTTC.

This chain uses TRBV4-3 with TRBJ2-5, with TRBD2 as a possible D gene (6 bases). V lost 1 base, J lost 4 bases, and 10 bases lay in between. Germline CDR1 LGHNA, CDR2 YSLEER. The CDR3 covers 14 residues. CDR3 region: CASSQAGEGETQYF. CDR3 nucleotides: TGCGCCAGCAGCCAAGCGGGAGAGGGAGAGACCCAGTACTTC.

The gene calls are TRBV10-1 and TRBJ2-7, with 8 bases matching TRBD1. The CDR3 loop spans 12 amino acids. Germline assignment: CDR1 WNHNN and CDR2 SYGVQD (reference sequence). Germline trimming cut 8 bases from V and 5 bases from J; bases unmatched to any gene: 5. CDR3 bases: TGCGCCAGCGGACAGGGAGGCAACGAGCAGTACTTC. It specifies CASGQGGNEQYF.

The rearrangement links TRBV14 to TRBJ2-7, with TRBD1 matching over 8 bases. V lost 5 bases and J lost 0; bases outside the gene matches: 9. This CDR3 region has 16 residues. Germline lookup yields CDR1 SGHDN and CDR2 FVKESK. The DNA of the CDR3 is TGTGCCAGCAGCATCCGGACAGGGCGAAGCTCCTACGAGCAGTACTTC. It encodes CASSIRTGRSSYEQYF.

The chain has TRBV7-6 and TRBJ2-7; 7 nucleotides align to TRBD1. Germline V gene data show CDR1 as SGHVS and CDR2 as FNYEAQ. The CDR3 extends over 13 amino acids. The V gene end was trimmed by 5 bases and the J gene end by 7 bases; junction bases not matched to a gene: 8. The CDR3 nucleotides read TGTGCCAGCAGCACGAAACAGGGGAGTGAGCAGTACTTC. It codes for CASSTKQGSEQYF.

The chain employs TRBV25-1 and TRBJ1-2, with 7 bases matching TRBD1. Germline V gene lookup returns CDR1 MGHDK and CDR2 SYGVNS. The J segment lost 9 bases and the V segment lost 2 bases, leaving 21 bases of the junction unmatched. This CDR3 has 18 residues. CDR3 in amino acids: CASSEKGARGAPTMSYTF. For the CDR3, the DNA is TGTGCCAGCAGTGAAAAAGGGGCCAGGGGGGCGCCTACTATGAGCTACACCTTC.

The chain uses TRBV30 and TRBJ2-2, with D perhaps matching TRBD2 (6 bases). V dropped 4 bases and J dropped 4 bases, with 10 bases sitting between them. The CDR3 is 13 residues long. Germline values: CDR1 GTSNPN, CDR2 SVGIG (reference sequence). The CDR3 DNA reads as TGTGCCTGGAACCAAGCGGGCACCGGGGAGCTGTTTTTT. It yields the protein CAWNQAGTGELFF.

About this clone itself: The identical CDR3 is also encoded by other nucleotide sequences in the sample. The chain links TRBV9 to TRBJ2-7, with D hard to call. Looked up from germline, CDR1 is SGDLS and CDR2 is YYNGEE. With 4 bases removed from V and 0 bases from J, the gap between germline ends came to 14 bases. This CDR3 is 15 amino acids long. The CDR3 DNA reads as TGTGCCAGCAGCCCAGCCGGCGGAAGCTCCTACGAGCAGTACTTC. Amino acid sequence: CASSPAGGSSYEQYF.

The V and J genes are TRBV6-1 and TRBJ1-5; the match to TRBD1 covers 7 bases. This CDR3 is 13 amino acids long. The V gene end was trimmed by 9 bases and the J gene end by 0 bases; junction bases not matched to a gene: 2. The germline V gene has CDR1 MNHNS and CDR2 SASEGT. Here the CDR3 DNA reads TGTGCCAGTTACAGGGGTAGCAATCAGCCCCAGCATTTT. Residues: CASYRGSNQPQHF.

The V call is TRBV7-8, the J call TRBJ1-4; 12 nucleotides align to TRBD1. The CDR3 runs to 20 residues. Germline CDR1 is SGHVS and CDR2 is FQNEAQ. V dropped 5 bases and J dropped 2; count of bases not matched to a gene: 15. The CDR3, as DNA: TGTGCCAGCAGCCCAACCTTTGGGACAGGGGGCGGTGAGACTAATGAAAAACTGTTTTTT. Amino acid sequence: CASSPTFGTGGGETNEKLFF.

The rearrangement links TRBV28 to TRBJ1-3; the D gene is possibly TRBD1 (6 bases). The V and J ends lost 6 bases and 2 bases respectively, with 14 bases between them. The CDR3 is 15 amino acids. Germline loops: CDR1 MDHEN, CDR2 SYDVKM. The CDR3 coding sequence is TGTGCCAGCAGCCGCGGGGGCAGTACTGGAAACACCATATATTTT. As protein: CASSRGGSTGNTIYF.

The CDR3 bases are TGTGCCAGCAGCGTATTATCGGGACAGGGTGTCGAGCAGTACTTC. Amino acids: CASSVLSGQGVEQYF. The chain joins TRBV9 to TRBJ2-7, with 9 positions matching TRBD1. Germline CDR1 is SGDLS and CDR2 is YYNGEE. The trim removed 1 base at V and 6 bases at J, leaving 8 bases unmatched. CDR3 size: 15 residues.

The rearrangement links TRBV4-2 to TRBJ2-7, with 12 bases aligning to TRBD2. Germline V gene sequence: CDR1 LGHNA, CDR2 YNFKEQ. With 0 bases clipped from V and 5 bases from J, the junction kept 5 bases outside the gene matches. The CDR3 covers 16 residues. The CDR3 spells CASSQDLAGGPHEQYF. CDR3 DNA sequence: TGTGCCAGCAGCCAAGATCTAGCGGGAGGGCCTCACGAGCAGTACTTC.

The rearrangement uses TRBV27 and TRBJ1-3, with TRBD1 identical over 8 bases. The CDR3 consists of 15 residues. Looked up from germline, CDR1 is MNHEY and CDR2 is SMNVEV (reference sequence). Trimming cost V 6 bases and J 0 bases; bases outside gene matches: 4. DNA of the CDR3: TGTGCCAGCAGCCAACAGGGGGGCTCTGGAAACACCATATATTTT. Its protein product is CASSQQGGSGNTIYF.

This sequence joins TRBV6-1 and TRBJ1-6, with D tentatively TRBD1 (5 bases). The CDR3 extends over 23 amino acids. Per germline, CDR1 MNHNS and CDR2 SASEGT. The ends were cut back, 2 bases at V and 2 bases at J, with 31 bases in the middle. The CDR3 coding sequence is TGTGCCAGCAGTGAAACCCCCCCCGGGACTGAGAGTTTTCCTGGCACCTATAATTCACCCCTCCACTTT. Translating it yields CASSETPPGTESFPGTYNSPLHF.